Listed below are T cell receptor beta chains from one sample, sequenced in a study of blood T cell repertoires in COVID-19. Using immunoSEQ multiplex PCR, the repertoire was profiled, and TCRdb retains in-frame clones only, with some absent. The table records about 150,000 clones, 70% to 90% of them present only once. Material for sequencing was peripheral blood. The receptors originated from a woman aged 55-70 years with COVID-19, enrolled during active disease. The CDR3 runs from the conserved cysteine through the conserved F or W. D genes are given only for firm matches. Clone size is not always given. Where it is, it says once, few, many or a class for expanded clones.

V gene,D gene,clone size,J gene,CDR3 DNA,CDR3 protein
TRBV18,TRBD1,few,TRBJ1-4,TGTGCCAGCTCACCTGGACAGGCAACTAATGAAAAACTGTTTTTT,CASSPGQATNEKLFF
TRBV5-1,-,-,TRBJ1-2,TGCGCCAGCAGCTTGGATCCTTGGGGGCTTGGCTACACCTTC,CASSLDPWGLGYTF
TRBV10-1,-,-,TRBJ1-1,TGCGCCAGCAGTGAGTCTGGCAGGGGAAAAATAACTGAAGCTTTCTTT,CASSESGRGKITEAFF
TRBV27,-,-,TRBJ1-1,TGTGCCAGCAGCTTGGGTTTAAGGGGCACTGAAGCTTTCTTT,CASSLGLRGTEAFF
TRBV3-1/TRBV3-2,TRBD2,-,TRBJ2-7,TGTGCCAGCAGCCCCTTACTAGCGGGAGGTCCCTACGAGCAGTACTTC,CASSPLLAGGPYEQYF
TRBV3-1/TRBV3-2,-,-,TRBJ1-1,TGTGCCAGCAGCCAAGAACCAGGGCTAAACACTGAAGCTTTCTTT,CASSQEPGLNTEAFF
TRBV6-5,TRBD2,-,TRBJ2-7,TGTGCCAGCAGTCAGACTAGCGGGGGAAGCTACGAGCAGTACTTC,CASSQTSGGSYEQYF
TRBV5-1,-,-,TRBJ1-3,TGCGCCAGCAGGCCATCCGGGACAATCCGCTCTGGAAACACCATATATTTT,CASRPSGTIRSGNTIYF
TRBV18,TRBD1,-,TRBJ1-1,TGTGCCAGCTCACCAGCGACAGGGAGTACTGAAGCTTTCTTT,CASSPATGSTEAFF
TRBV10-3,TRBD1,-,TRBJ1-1,TGTGCCATTACCGCACAGGGGGCCGACACTGAAGCTTTCTTT,CAITAQGADTEAFF